Each of the 29 T cell receptor beta chains below was sequenced from the same sample in a study of T cell repertoires in cytomegalovirus infection. Their cognate antigens are unknown. TCRdb called the reads again in MiXCR, with one record for every CDR3 protein. Here the sample spans around 540,000 distinct CDR3 sequences, roughly a third being singletons. The sample in question was cultured PBMCs, obtained from culture after CMV antigen stimulation. Receptors were obtained from a human donor in good health (CMV status not recorded). Some clones in this sample may be carry-over from other donors' samples.

This clonotype was counted only a few times. This chain's CDR3 is CATRTRIANTGELFF. CDR3 DNA: TGTGCCACCCGAACGAGGATCGCGAACACCGGGGAGCTGTTTTTT. The genes are TRBV19 and TRBJ2-2, with unresolved D. This CDR3 region has 15 residues. V dropped 10 bases and J dropped 0 bases, with 15 bases sitting between them. The germline gives CDR1 LNHDA, CDR2 SQIVND (reference sequence).

V gene TRBV24-1 combines with J gene TRBJ2-1, with D unresolved. V was trimmed by 3 bases and J by 9 bases, leaving 14 bases between them. The length of the CDR3 is 14 residues. Germline V CDR1 and CDR2: KGHDR, SFDVKD. DNA for the CDR3: TGTGCCACCAGTGATCCCCCCCCTGTTTTTGAGCAGTTCTTC. Translating gives CATSDPPPVFEQFF.

CDR3 in amino acids: CASGRWGQQETQYF. CDR3 in DNA: TGTGCCAGCGGGCGGTGGGGTCAGCAAGAGACCCAGTACTTC. The V call is TRBV12-3 or TRBV12-4, the J call TRBJ2-5; D unresolved. The CDR3 loop spans 14 amino acids. The V end lost 8 bases, the J end lost 2 bases, and 15 bases lay between the germline ends.

This clonotype was counted between two and nine times. The V gene is TRBV7-8, the J gene TRBJ2-5; a weak D match, TRBD2 (7 bases). Germline loops: CDR1 SGHVS, CDR2 FQNEAQ. V lost 7 bases, J lost 9 bases, and 24 bases lay in between. CDR3 length equals 15 residues. For the CDR3, the DNA is TGTGCCAGCACCCCCCGCGGCGGGGGCCGTGGGGCCCAGTACTTC. It is translated as CASTPRGGGRGAQYF.

The gene calls are TRBV6-1 and TRBJ2-7; 8 bases line up with TRBD1. Trimming at V came to 6 bases and at J to 0 bases, leaving 7 bases not matched to a gene. The V gene's germline CDR1 is MNHNS and CDR2 SASEGT. The CDR3 contains 15 residues. The CDR3 coding sequence is TGTGCCAGCAGGAGGGGACAGGTACACTCCTACGAGCAGTACTTC. This gives the protein CASRRGQVHSYEQYF.

This clonotype was seen a few times. The chain joins TRBV6-1 to TRBJ2-7, with TRBD1 matching over 8 bases. The V gene's germline CDR1 is MNHNS and CDR2 SASEGT. This CDR3 spans 15 amino acids. V lost 4 bases to trimming and J lost 2 bases; unmatched junction nucleotides: 7. The CDR3 loop reads CASSGSRQGTYEQYF. In nucleotides, the CDR3 is TGTGCCAGCAGTGGATCGAGACAGGGGACCTACGAGCAGTACTTC.

This clonotype was counted between two and nine times. The rearrangement joins TRBV7-8 to TRBJ2-1; the D gene is possibly TRBD2 (6 bases). The V gene's germline CDR1 is SGHVS and CDR2 FQNEAQ. Trimming pared 5 bases from V and 6 bases from J, leaving 23 bases between. The CDR3 runs 17 residues. The chain's CDR3 is CASSPLRGSGGGNEQFF. CDR3 sequence (DNA): TGTGCCAGCAGCCCGTTGAGAGGTAGCGGAGGAGGCAATGAGCAGTTCTTC.

This sequence joins TRBV7-9 and TRBJ2-7, with D unresolved. Looked up from germline, CDR1 is SEHNR and CDR2 is FQNEAQ (reference sequence). This CDR3 has 11 amino acids. The V end lost 0 bases, the J end lost 7 bases, and 4 bases lay between the germline ends. CDR3 sequence reads: CASSLAREQYF. CDR3 coding DNA: TGTGCCAGCAGCTTAGCTCGGGAGCAGTACTTC.

CDR3 sequence (DNA): TGTGCTAGTGGTTTGGTAGGACGGCACGTAGCGTACAATGAGCAGTTCTTC. Amino acid sequence: CASGLVGRHVAYNEQFF. The chain combines TRBV12-5 with TRBJ2-1; maybe TRBD2 (5 bases). This CDR3 has 17 amino acids. CDR1 LGHNT and CDR2 FRNRAP come from the germline V gene. Trimming took 0 bases from V and 4 from J, leaving 16 bases between them.

This clonotype was detected ten times or more. The chain employs TRBV7-2 and TRBJ2-7; D is unresolved. CDR1 and CDR2 (germline): SGHTA, FQGNSA. With 0 bases removed from V and 3 bases from J, the gap between germline ends came to 12 bases. This CDR3 has 15 residues. CDR3 residues: CASSLAQNTNYEQYF. The CDR3 coding sequence is TGTGCCAGCAGCTTAGCGCAGAATACAAACTACGAGCAGTACTTC.

The chain recombines TRBV4-1 with TRBJ2-1; 10 positions match TRBD2. Germline V gene data show CDR1 as MGHRA and CDR2 as YSYEKL. The CDR3 runs to 16 residues. V trimming: 1 base; J trimming: 6 bases; junction bases outside the gene matches: 6. The CDR3 sequence: CASSQGMASGSNEQFF. The CDR3 DNA reads TGCGCCAGCAGCCAAGGGATGGCTAGCGGGAGCAATGAGCAGTTCTTC.

This clonotype came up many times. Sequence at one end of the junction differs from germline and may be a read error. This rearrangement joins TRBV7-2 to TRBJ2-2; 9 nucleotides align to TRBD2. The CDR3 has 16 residues. Germline CDR1 is SGHTA and CDR2 is FQGNSA. The CDR3 protein is CASSLAGLAAGGELFF. The DNA for the CDR3 is TGTGCCAGCAGCCTAGCGGGACTAGCCGCGGGCGGGGAGCTGTTTTTT.

The sample holds many counts of this clonotype. The genes are TRBV4-1 and TRBJ1-2; 7 bases fit TRBD1. The CDR3 extends over 15 amino acids. The germline gives CDR1 MGHRA, CDR2 YSYEKL. The trim removed 3 bases at V and 4 bases at J, leaving 8 bases unmatched. The CDR3 spells CASSQHQGELYGYTF. Written as DNA, the CDR3 is TGCGCCAGCAGCCAGCACCAGGGGGAACTCTATGGCTACACCTTC.

This clonotype was seen a few times. J is TRBJ2-1 and V is TRBV7-3, with TRBD1 matching over 9 bases. This CDR3 comprises 15 residues. Germline V gene lookup returns CDR1 SGHTA and CDR2 FQGTGA. The V gene end was trimmed by 8 bases and the J gene end by 5 bases; junction bases not matched to a gene: 10. Here the CDR3 reads CASRAGTGIDNEQFF. DNA of the CDR3: TGTGCCAGCCGAGCCGGGACAGGGATTGACAATGAGCAGTTCTTC. The full variable domain, its missing parts supplied by reference TRBV7-3 and TRBJ2-1, is GAGVSQTPSNKVTEKGKYVELRCDPISGHTALYWYRQSLGQGPEFLIYFQGTGAADDSGLPNDRFFAVRPEGSVSTLKIQRTERGDSAVYLCASRAGTGIDNEQFFGPGTRLTVL.

This chain connects TRBV10-3 to TRBJ2-3; D call uncertain. Trimming shortened V by 0 bases and J by 0 bases, and 4 bases separated the two germline ends. The CDR3 spans 14 residues. CDR1 ENHRY and CDR2 SYGVKD come from the germline V gene. CDR3 residues: CAISESVSTDTQYF. For the CDR3, the DNA is TGTGCCATCAGTGAGTCCGTTAGCACAGATACGCAGTATTTT.

This chain joins TRBV7-3 and TRBJ1-1; the D gene is possibly TRBD1 (5 bases). The V end lost 1 base, the J end lost 5 bases, and 17 bases lay between the germline ends. Germline assignment: CDR1 SGHTA and CDR2 FQGTGA. The CDR3 has 16 residues. The CDR3 DNA reads as TGTGCCAGCAGCTTAAACTCCGACAGCCGGGGGACTGAAGCTTTCTTT. This sequence encodes CASSLNSDSRGTEAFF.

This clonotype was counted a single time. The chain links TRBV5-6 to TRBJ2-1; a weak D match, TRBD2 (7 bases). Trimming removed 3 bases from V and 2 bases from J, with 21 bases in between. This CDR3 is 18 amino acids long. Germline-derived CDR1 and CDR2 are SGHDT and YYEEEE. In nucleotides, the CDR3 is TGTGCCAGCAGCTGGGGGGCAGGAACGGGACTAACCTACAATGAGCAGTTCTTC. Encoded protein: CASSWGAGTGLTYNEQFF.

This clonotype showed up just a few times. The chain links TRBV12-3 or TRBV12-4 to TRBJ2-6; TRBD2 is a possible D gene (5 bases). V gave up 10 bases and J gave up 3 bases, with 13 bases separating them. This CDR3 comprises 14 residues. For the CDR3, the DNA is TGTGCCACCCCTGTCGGACTTGGGGCCAACGTCCTGACTTTC. Translation gives CATPVGLGANVLTF.

The rearrangement links TRBV7-2 to TRBJ1-1, with 8 bases lining up with TRBD1. This CDR3 is built from 13 residues. Germline V gene lookup returns CDR1 SGHTA and CDR2 FQGNSA. The junction had 4 bases not matched to a gene; V was cut back by 6 bases and J by 4 bases. CDR3 DNA sequence: TGTGCCAGCAGACTTACAGGGGGCACTGAAGCTTTCTTT. It translates to CASRLTGGTEAFF.

This chain links TRBV27 with TRBJ2-1; 7 bases line up with TRBD2. V shed 7 bases, J shed 2 bases, and the junction held 14 bases outside the gene matches. The germline CDR1 and CDR2 sequences are MNHEY and SMNVEV (reference sequence). This CDR3 is built from 17 residues. CDR3 residues: CASKKFRGVGTYNEQFF. The CDR3 region has the DNA TGTGCCAGCAAGAAGTTTCGGGGGGTAGGGACCTACAATGAGCAGTTCTTC.

This chain uses TRBV11-3 with TRBJ1-2, with D unclear. Trimming shortened V by 3 bases and J by 5 bases, and 7 bases separated the two germline ends. The CDR3 runs to 12 residues. Germline lookup yields CDR1 SGHNT and CDR2 YENEEA. CDR3 region: CASSFGRYGYTF. In nucleotides, the CDR3 is TGTGCCAGCAGCTTCGGGCGGTATGGCTACACCTTC. The variable domain in full, with the rest retrieved from reference TRBV11-3 and TRBJ1-2, is EAGVVQSPRYKIIEKKQPVAFWCNPISGHNTLYWYLQNLGQGPELLIRYENEEAVDDSQLPKDRFSAERLKGVDSTLKIQPAELGDSAVYLCASSFGRYGYTFGSGTRLTVV.

The chain has TRBV4-3 and TRBJ2-2; tentatively, D is TRBD1 or TRBD2 (5 bases each). V lost 4 bases to trimming and J lost 3 bases, with 12 bases between them. The CDR3 contains 15 residues. Germline loops: CDR1 LGHNA, CDR2 YSLEER. The CDR3 bases are TGCGCCAGCAGCCCGAGGGGTACCGACACCGGGGAGCTGTTTTTT. It translates to CASSPRGTDTGELFF.

This clonotype was seen ten or more times. The chain is built from TRBV7-9 and TRBJ2-7; D gene ambiguous. Trimming took 2 bases from V and 4 from J, leaving 6 bases between them. This CDR3 is 12 amino acids long. The germline V gene encodes CDR1 SEHNR and CDR2 FQNEAQ (reference sequence). This CDR3 reads CASSLSLYEQYV. The CDR3 DNA is TGTGCCAGCAGCTTATCGTTGTACGAGCAGTACGTC.

The chain employs TRBV7-8 and TRBJ2-1, with a possible D match to TRBD1 (5 bases). V lost 5 bases and J lost 15, with 23 bases in between. Germline loops: CDR1 SGHVS, CDR2 FQNEAQ. The CDR3 consists of 14 residues. The CDR3 reads CASSAASQGYGMFF. CDR3 sequence (DNA): TGTGCCAGCAGCGCGGCTTCCCAGGGTTATGGTATGTTCTTC.

This clonotype has a count of ten or more. The chain has TRBV7-2 and TRBJ1-2; no definite D call. The V end was cut by 2 bases, the J end by 6 bases, with 13 bases between. The CDR3 length is 14 residues. Germline assignment: CDR1 SGHTA and CDR2 FQGNSA. DNA of the CDR3: TGTGCCAGCAGCTTATTCGGAACAGCAGATGGCTACACCTTC. Its protein is CASSLFGTADGYTF.

V usage is TRBV30 and J usage is TRBJ2-6, with TRBD2 identical over 7 bases. This CDR3 has 21 amino acids. Trimming cost V 4 bases and J 2 bases; bases outside gene matches: 23. Germline assignment: CDR1 GTSNPN and CDR2 SVGIG (reference sequence). CDR3 in amino acids: CAWNIPGGRVVSVAGANVLTF. CDR3 nucleotide sequence: TGTGCCTGGAATATCCCTGGGGGGAGGGTCGTAAGTGTGGCTGGGGCCAACGTCCTGACTTTC.

V usage is TRBV28 and J usage is TRBJ1-5; 9 nucleotides match TRBD1. Trimming at V came to 7 bases and at J to 3 bases, leaving 7 bases not matched to a gene. Germline V gene lookup returns CDR1 MDHEN and CDR2 SYDVKM. The CDR3 is made up of 15 amino acids. DNA for the CDR3: TGTGCCAGCAAGAACAGGGGGCACGACAATCAGCCCCAGCATTTT. Amino acids: CASKNRGHDNQPQHF.

The sample holds many counts of this clonotype. The chain joins TRBV5-8 to TRBJ2-1; no definite D call. Trimming shortened V by 4 bases and J by 9 bases, and 11 bases separated the two germline ends. This CDR3 spans 12 amino acids. Germline V gene data show CDR1 as SGHTS and CDR2 as YDEGEE. The CDR3 sequence: CASSAWDGEQFF. As DNA, the CDR3 is TGTGCCAGCAGCGCGTGGGATGGTGAGCAGTTCTTC.

This clonotype was counted only a few times. CDR3 in amino acids: CASSYPTGRGNEQFF. Here the CDR3 DNA reads TGTGCCAGCAGTTACCCCACGGGACGGGGCAATGAGCAGTTCTTC. The chain combines TRBV6-2 or TRBV6-3 with TRBJ2-1; D could derive from TRBD1 or TRBD2 (5 bases each). This CDR3 is built from 15 residues. Germline assignment: CDR1 MNHEY and CDR2 SVGEGT. V shed 2 bases and J shed 6 bases, with 14 bases lying between them.